Below are 20 T cell receptor beta chains sequenced from a single sample in a study of cytotoxic CD8 clonotypes in ibrutinib-treated CLL. Sequencing used immunoSEQ multiplex PCR; TCRdb keeps in-frame clones, though not all of them. The sample lists some 200,000 clones; just under 80% were seen once. The sequenced sample was PBMCs, obtained after 12 months of ibrutinib treatment. These TCRs come from a human donor with chronic lymphocytic leukemia.

The rearrangement links TRBV10-1 to TRBJ1-2, with a tentative D call TRBD1 (6 bases). V lost 5 bases and J lost 5, with 12 bases in between. The CDR3 sequence is 13 residues long. Germline V gene sequence: CDR1 WNHNN, CDR2 SYGVQD (reference sequence). The CDR3 DNA reads as TGCGCCAGCAGTCCTCGGGGGCAATATGGCTACACCTTC. Its protein product is CASSPRGQYGYTF.

This clone was seen a single time. This chain connects TRBV6-5 to TRBJ2-3; tentative D call: TRBD1 (6 bases). V lost 5 bases and J 4 bases, leaving 16 bases between the germline ends. Germline V lookup: CDR1 MNHEY, CDR2 SVGAGI. CDR3 length: 15 amino acids. The CDR3 coding sequence is TGTGCCAGCAGTGCAACAGGGTGGTCCGCAGATACGCAGTATTTT. It specifies CASSATGWSADTQYF.

V and J are TRBV2 and TRBJ1-1, with 8 bases aligning to TRBD1. Losses at the gene ends were 6 bases for V and 4 bases for J; bases not matched to a gene: 4. The CDR3 contains 13 residues. Germline lookup yields CDR1 SNHLY and CDR2 FYNNEI. CDR3 nucleotides: TGTGCCAGCAGGGTCGGACAGGGCACTGAAGCTTTCTTT. It yields the protein CASRVGQGTEAFF.

This clone has just a few counts. The chain uses TRBV28 and TRBJ2-7; no reliable D call. The germline CDR1 and CDR2 sequences are MDHEN and SYDVKM. The CDR3 spans 11 residues. V was pared by 9 bases and J by 10 bases, with 16 bases between. The CDR3 sequence is CASILGALQYF. DNA for the CDR3: TGTGCCAGTATCCTCGGAGCGCTACAGTACTTC.

The rearrangement uses TRBV18 and TRBJ1-1, with a tentative D call TRBD1 (6 bases). V gave up 3 bases and J gave up 5 bases, with 13 bases separating them. The germline V gene encodes CDR1 KGHSH and CDR2 LQKENI. CDR3 length equals 14 residues. The CDR3 DNA follows: TGTGCCAGCTCACCCGGACAGAGTCAAACTGAAGCTTTCTTT. Translating it yields CASSPGQSQTEAFF.

J is TRBJ1-6 and V is TRBV5-1, with D perhaps TRBD1 (6 bases). V dropped 0 bases and J dropped 7 bases, with 11 bases sitting between them. Looked up from germline, CDR1 is SGHRS and CDR2 is YFSETQ. CDR3 length: 15 amino acids. CDR3 amino acids: CASSLGQAANSPLHF. The CDR3 nucleotides are TGCGCCAGCAGCTTGGGACAGGCGGCGAATTCACCCCTCCACTTT. The variable domain in full, completed from reference TRBV5-1 and TRBJ1-6, reads KAGVTQTPRYLIKTRGQQVTLSCSPISGHRSVSWYQQTPGQGLQFLFEYFSETQRNKGNFPGRFSGRQFSNSRSEMNVSTLELGDSALYLCASSLGQAANSPLHFGNGTRLTVT.

V usage is TRBV7-9 and J usage is TRBJ1-2, with 7 bases that match TRBD1. CDR1 and CDR2 from the germline V gene are SEHNR and FQNEAQ (reference sequence). CDR3 length: 14 residues. Trimming cost V 3 bases and J 8 bases; bases outside gene matches: 9. CDR3 sequence: CASSFSDRAEGYTF. In DNA, the CDR3 is TGTGCCAGCAGCTTCTCTGACAGGGCAGAGGGCTACACCTTC. Combining the CDR3 with reference TRBV7-9 and TRBJ1-2 gives the whole variable domain DTGVSQNPRHKITKRGQNVTFRCDPISEHNRLYWYRQTLGQGPEFLTYFQNEAQLEKSRLLSDRFSAERPKGSFSTLEIQRTEQGDSAMYLCASSFSDRAEGYTFGSGTRLTVV.

This sequence joins TRBV27 and TRBJ1-4; 10 bases are a match to TRBD1. The CDR3 is made up of 15 amino acids. Trimming took 5 bases from V and 11 from J; bases not matched to a gene: 11. Germline V lookup: CDR1 MNHEY, CDR2 SMNVEV (reference sequence). The CDR3 DNA is TGTGCCAGCAGTATAACCGGGACAGGGGTGCGGAAACTGTTTTTT. This gives the protein CASSITGTGVRKLFF.

V is TRBV30 and J is TRBJ2-6; 7 nucleotides align to TRBD2. CDR1 and CDR2 (germline): GTSNPN, SVGIG (reference sequence). J lost 2 bases, V lost 4 bases, and 2 bases had no gene match. The CDR3 extends over 14 amino acids. The CDR3 DNA follows: TGTGCCTGGACTGGGGGGGCTGGGGCCAACGTCCTGACTTTC. It yields the protein CAWTGGAGANVLTF.

This sequence joins TRBV5-1 and TRBJ2-5, with 7 nucleotides matching TRBD1. This CDR3 has 14 amino acids. The V gene end was trimmed by 8 bases and the J gene end by 5 bases; junction bases not matched to a gene: 12. Germline values: CDR1 SGHRS, CDR2 YFSETQ. The CDR3 here is CASTWGQTGETQYF. The DNA for the CDR3 is TGCGCCAGTACATGGGGACAGACCGGGGAGACCCAGTACTTC.

In nucleotides, the CDR3 is TGTGCCAGCCGAAGGAGCTCCGGGAGCACAGATACGCAGTATTTT. It codes for CASRRSSGSTDTQYF. The chain links TRBV21-1 to TRBJ2-3; the table names TRBD2, a call not compared with the DNA. TRBV21-1 is a known pseudogene. The length of the CDR3 is 15 residues.

This clone appeared a single time. This chain connects TRBV27 to TRBJ2-1; 13 bases are a match to TRBD2. V gave up 6 bases and J gave up 4 bases; unmatched junction bases: 3. In germline, CDR1 is MNHEY, CDR2 SMNVEV (reference sequence). The CDR3 length is 15 residues. The CDR3 nucleotides are TGTGCCAGCAGCGGGGGACTAGCGGGATACAATGAGCAGTTCTTC. Protein: CASSGGLAGYNEQFF.

The chain couples TRBV20-1 to TRBJ2-1; D is uncertain. The CDR3 has 11 residues. Per germline, CDR1 DFQATT and CDR2 SNEGSKA (reference sequence). V dropped 2 bases and J dropped 8 bases, with 7 bases sitting between them. CDR3 sequence (DNA): TGCAGTGCTAGACTAGAGGATGAGCAGTTCTTC. This encodes CSARLEDEQFF.

The J gene is TRBJ1-1, the V gene TRBV6-1, with 8 bases that match TRBD1. In germline, CDR1 is MNHNS, CDR2 SASEGT. Trimming took 4 bases from V and 0 from J; bases not matched to a gene: 7. This CDR3 comprises 16 residues. CDR3 DNA sequence: TGTGCCAGCAGTGTCGGGACAGGAAGAATGAACACTGAAGCTTTCTTT. Amino acids: CASSVGTGRMNTEAFF.

The V gene is TRBV13, the J gene TRBJ2-2; D is perhaps TRBD2 (5 bases). Trimming shortened V by 6 bases and J by 5 bases, and 13 bases separated the two germline ends. The CDR3 covers 14 residues. Looked up from germline, CDR1 is PRHDT and CDR2 is FYEKMQ (reference sequence). The CDR3 spells CASRIGVGTGELFF. In DNA, the CDR3 is TGTGCCAGCAGAATCGGGGTAGGGACCGGGGAGCTGTTTTTT.

CDR3 DNA sequence: TGTGCCTGGAGTCATAGCGTAACAGTAGAGTCCGATGGCTACACCTTC. Amino acid sequence: CAWSHSVTVESDGYTF. The chain carries TRBV30 and TRBJ1-2; D not resolved. Germline CDR1 is GTSNPN and CDR2 is SVGIG (reference sequence). V shed 2 bases and J shed 6 bases, with 22 bases lying between them. The CDR3 sequence is 16 residues long.

This rearrangement joins TRBV9 to TRBJ1-3; D unclear. Germline CDR1 is SGDLS and CDR2 is YYNGEE. Trimming left V 0 bases short and J 0 bases short, with 10 bases between. The CDR3 is 16 residues long. CDR3 coding DNA: TGTGCCAGCAGCGTAGCCCGCGGGGACTCTGGAAACACCATATATTTT. Its protein is CASSVARGDSGNTIYF.

J is TRBJ1-2 and V is TRBV5-6, with 9 bases fitting TRBD1. Germline V gene sequence: CDR1 SGHDT, CDR2 YYEEEE. J lost 4 bases, V lost 2 bases, and 18 bases had no gene match. The CDR3 is 19 amino acids. The CDR3 sequence: CASSLIGETGGPRPYGYTF. For the CDR3, the DNA is TGTGCCAGCAGCTTAATAGGTGAAACAGGGGGCCCGCGGCCCTATGGCTACACCTTC.

The genes are TRBV30 and TRBJ2-3; D not resolved. The CDR3 totals 15 residues. Germline assignment: CDR1 GTSNPN and CDR2 SVGIG (reference sequence). V shed 0 bases and J shed 0 bases, with 10 bases lying between them. CDR3 in amino acids: CAWSVTKPSTDTQYF. The CDR3 DNA reads as TGTGCCTGGAGTGTAACTAAACCTAGCACAGATACGCAGTATTTT.

The chain employs TRBV28 and TRBJ2-3, with D perhaps given as TRBD1 or TRBD2 (5 bases each). Germline lookup yields CDR1 MDHEN and CDR2 SYDVKM. V was clipped by 4 bases and J by 4 bases, with 15 bases between them. CDR3 length: 15 residues. CDR3: CASSSWTWGSDTQYF. The CDR3 DNA reads TGTGCCAGCAGTTCTTGGACTTGGGGGTCAGATACGCAGTATTTT.